The T cell receptor beta chain under discussion was sequenced for a study of T cell responses to AZD1222 COVID-19 vaccine. This clone was seen once. Its antigen is not known. Overall study findings and caveats: Spike was spanned by vaccine-associated CD4 TCRs, which were dominant at 160-218 and 743-854. AZD1222 recipients seropositive at baseline numbered only 5 to 7. Reports say nearly half of spike-specific TCRs go after unmutated variant regions. The donors showed a predominance of white British ancestry and of females, with possible underestimation of clonal diversity.

Assay used: immunoSEQ multiplex PCR; TCRdb lists only in-frame clones, some missing. The repertoire holds 100,000 or so clones, with around nine tenths as singletons. This CDR3 has 15 amino acids. The germline V gene encodes CDR1 LNHDA and CDR2 SQIVND (reference sequence). The V segment lost 3 bases and the J segment 8 bases; nucleotides outside the gene matches: 8. This TCR came from an adult in good health. The sample here was peripheral blood, taken on day 0 of AZD1222 vaccination. The chain couples TRBV19 to TRBJ2-1; 9 nucleotides agree with TRBD2. This chain's CDR3 is CASSIPSGIGDEQFF. The CDR3 DNA is TGTGCCAGTAGTATCCCTAGCGGGATAGGAGATGAGCAGTTCTTC.